The 10 T cell receptor beta chains reported below all come from one sample, sequenced in a study of CXCR3-negative and CXCR3-positive naive CD8 T cells. General study findings and limits: Naive cells with CXCR3 showed TRB CDR3s that were more hydrophobic than those in CXCR3-negative naive cells.

No antigen is known for these receptors. 5' RACE that incorporated UMI labels was used to prepare the TRB cDNA libraries. TCRdb derives one entry per CDR3 protein from the 5' RACE reads, leaving out DNA. The listing contains some 150,000 distinct CDR3 sequences. Input material: naive CXCR3+ CD8+ T cells from blood. Subset noted: CD45RO-CCR7+CD27+CD95- naive CD8+ T cells expressing CXCR3 (TNR3+). The receptors derive from a human donor in good health. Some clones in this sample may be carry-over from other donors' samples.

The chain joins TRBV29-1 to TRBJ1-5; checking the TCRdb D call of TRBD1 is not possible without DNA. The CDR3 has 12 amino acids. Per germline, CDR1 SQVTM and CDR2 ANQGSEA. The CDR3 region is CSVAQANQPQHF.

CDR3 sequence reads: CSARDGLAGVFAETQYF. The J gene is TRBJ2-5, the V gene TRBV20-1; with no DNA, the TCRdb D assignment of TRBD2 cannot be verified. CDR1 and CDR2 (germline): DFQATT, SNEGSKA (reference sequence). The CDR3 runs 17 residues.

This chain joins TRBV29-1 and TRBJ2-1; TCRdb reports TRBD1, a call that lacks DNA to check it against. The CDR3 covers 13 residues. CDR1 and CDR2 from the germline V gene are SQVTM and ANQGSEA. This CDR3 is CSAAGWSYNEQFF.

The chain couples TRBV7-3 to TRBJ2-3. CDR1 and CDR2 from the germline V gene are SGHTA and FQGTGA. The CDR3 is 16 residues long. The CDR3 sequence is CASSPWSIASTDTQYF.

The chain employs TRBV28 and TRBJ2-1; the TCRdb D gene call, TRBD2, has no DNA to confirm it. Germline V gives CDR1 MDHEN, CDR2 SYDVKM. The CDR3 is 13 residues long. The chain's CDR3 is CASRPRLDDEQFF.

V and J are TRBV9 and TRBJ1-3; TCRdb's D call of TRBD1 is untestable without DNA. Germline assignment: CDR1 SGDLS and CDR2 YYNGEE. CDR3 size: 17 residues. CDR3 loop: CASSGDRDADSGNTIYF.

The J gene is TRBJ2-6, the V gene TRBV7-9; with no DNA, the TCRdb D assignment of TRBD2 cannot be verified. Germline assignment: CDR1 SEHNR and CDR2 FQNEAQ (reference sequence). This CDR3 region has 19 residues. CDR3 protein: CASSQGLAGAPTGANVLTF.

V is TRBV28 and J is TRBJ1-6; TCRdb reports TRBD1, a call that lacks DNA to check it against. The length of the CDR3 is 14 residues. Germline V gene lookup returns CDR1 MDHEN and CDR2 SYDVKM. CDR3 residues: CATTQGVNNSPLHF.

V is TRBV7-9 and J is TRBJ2-4; the TCRdb D gene call, TRBD2, has no DNA to confirm it. CDR1 and CDR2 (germline): SEHNR, FQNEAQ (reference sequence). The CDR3 covers 15 residues. This chain's CDR3 is CASSLIRAGGNIQYF. The variable domain in full, with the rest retrieved from reference TRBV7-9 and TRBJ2-4, is DTGVSQNPRHKITKRGQNVTFRCDPISEHNRLYWYRQTLGQGPEFLTYFQNEAQLEKSRLLSDRFSAERPKGSFSTLEIQRTEQGDSAMYLCASSLIRAGGNIQYFGAGTRLSVL.

The V gene is TRBV28, the J gene TRBJ2-5; TCRdb indicates TRBD1, and absent DNA this call remains unverified. Germline assignment: CDR1 MDHEN and CDR2 SYDVKM. The CDR3 consists of 17 residues. The CDR3: CASSLARQLGREETQYF.